Following are 17 T cell receptor beta chains from one sample sequenced in a study of shared clonotypes between healthy human individuals. Repertoires were generated with immunoSEQ multiplex PCR, while TCRdb's copy carries only in-frame clones and drops some. Of 2 million to 2.5 million clones in the sample, 85% to 95% were seen once. The sequenced sample consisted of naive CD4+ T cells from PBMCs. Documented subset: CD45RA+ positively selected. Receptor source: a man between 18 and 35 years old in good health. Some clones in this sample may be carry-over from other donors' samples.

This chain uses TRBV27 with TRBJ2-3, with 14 bases identical to TRBD2. CDR3 length equals 18 residues. Germline-derived CDR1 and CDR2 are MNHEY and SMNVEV (reference sequence). The V segment lost 4 bases and the J segment 6 bases; nucleotides outside the gene matches: 12. The CDR3 DNA sequence: TGTGCCAGCAGTTCCGGGACTAGCGGGAGAATGCGCTGGGATACGCAGTATTTT. This translates into CASSSGTSGRMRWDTQYF.

This chain connects TRBV5-4 to TRBJ1-2, with D perhaps matching TRBD1 (6 bases). Between the trimmed V and J ends, which lost 3 bases and 5 bases, there was a span of 20 bases. Germline V gene data show CDR1 as SGHNT and CDR2 as YYREEE (reference sequence). The CDR3 is 16 amino acids. CDR3 DNA: TGTGCCAGCAGCTCCGGAGGTCAGGGGCTGGGGTATGGCTACACCTTC. This translates into CASSSGGQGLGYGYTF.

The chain has TRBV4-1 and TRBJ1-1; perhaps TRBD1 as D (5 bases). Germline CDR1 and CDR2: MGHRA and YSYEKL. The CDR3 extends over 16 amino acids. Trimming took 3 bases from V and 1 from J, leaving 15 bases between them. CDR3 sequence reads: CASSQVWGVTNTEAFF. The CDR3 nucleotides are TGCGCCAGCAGCCAGGTTTGGGGGGTCACGAACACTGAAGCTTTCTTT.

The chain uses TRBV5-1 and TRBJ1-1; 8 nucleotides agree with TRBD1. The CDR3 is made up of 13 amino acids. The germline V gene encodes CDR1 SGHRS and CDR2 YFSETQ. V lost 4 bases and J lost 5; bases outside the gene matches: 4. The CDR3 reads CASSVQGETEAFF. For the CDR3, the DNA is TGCGCCAGCAGCGTACAGGGGGAAACTGAAGCTTTCTTT. The entire variable domain, with the rest obtained from reference TRBV5-1 and TRBJ1-1, is as follows: KAGVTQTPRYLIKTRGQQVTLSCSPISGHRSVSWYQQTPGQGLQFLFEYFSETQRNKGNFPGRFSGRQFSNSRSEMNVSTLELGDSALYLCASSVQGETEAFFGQGTRLTVV.

The chain links TRBV5-1 to TRBJ1-3; 8 bases map to TRBD1. Germline CDR1 is SGHRS and CDR2 is YFSETQ. The trim removed 4 bases at V and 0 bases at J, leaving 6 bases unmatched. The CDR3 spans 16 residues. The CDR3 DNA follows: TGCGCCAGCAGCGCGGACAGGGCTAGCTCTGGAAACACCATATATTTT. Translated: CASSADRASSGNTIYF.

The chain is built from TRBV9 and TRBJ1-2; D possibly corresponds to TRBD1 (6 bases). The CDR3 runs to 13 residues. Germline assignment: CDR1 SGDLS and CDR2 YYNGEE. Trimming took 1 base from V and 4 from J, leaving 8 bases between them. CDR3 in DNA: TGTGCCAGCAGCGTAACAGGGACCTATGGCTACACCTTC. It codes for CASSVTGTYGYTF.

J is TRBJ1-1 and V is TRBV28; D gene uncertain. The germline gives CDR1 MDHEN, CDR2 SYDVKM. The CDR3 runs 16 residues. V was cut by 3 bases and J by 0 bases, with 14 bases left in between. The CDR3 spells CASSFTTTEMNTEAFF. DNA for the CDR3: TGTGCCAGCAGTTTCACAACCACGGAAATGAACACTGAAGCTTTCTTT.

The CDR3 protein is CAWSPLTGELFF. CDR3 bases: TGTGCCTGGAGTCCATTGACCGGGGAGCTGTTTTTT. The chain combines TRBV30 with TRBJ2-2; D not certain. Looked up from germline, CDR1 is GTSNPN and CDR2 is SVGIG (reference sequence). Trimming removed 2 bases at V and 5 bases at J, with 6 bases between. This CDR3 contains 12 residues.

As concerns this clone: Other DNA sequences within the sample encode an identical CDR3. The V and J genes are TRBV11-2 and TRBJ1-5, with D tentatively TRBD1 (6 bases). The CDR3 sequence is 14 residues long. The V gene lost 0 bases and the J gene lost 5 bases, with 8 bases spanning the gap. The germline V gene has CDR1 SGHAT and CDR2 FQNNGV. CDR3 sequence reads: CASSLDGGHQPQHF. CDR3 in DNA: TGTGCCAGCAGCTTAGATGGGGGCCATCAGCCCCAGCATTTT.

This sequence joins TRBV18 and TRBJ2-1, with TRBD1 identical over 7 bases. The CDR3 extends over 17 amino acids. Germline CDR1 and CDR2: KGHSH and LQKENI. Trimming cost V 4 bases and J 0 bases; bases outside gene matches: 9. CDR3 coding DNA: TGTGCCAGCTCACAACTTCGGACAGGTAGCTCCTACAATGAGCAGTTCTTC. It is translated as CASSQLRTGSSYNEQFF.

The chain combines TRBV28 with TRBJ1-1; 9 bases line up with TRBD1. Unmatched junction bases numbered 6, after V lost 8 bases and J lost 5 bases. The germline V gene has CDR1 MDHEN and CDR2 SYDVKM. The CDR3 runs 13 residues. CDR3 nucleotide sequence: TGTGCCAGCTTACAGGGGGCGCGGACTGAAGCTTTCTTT. This translates into CASLQGARTEAFF.

The gene calls are TRBV9 and TRBJ1-5; TRBD1 matches at 8 bases. V lost 5 bases, J lost 3 bases, and 4 bases stayed unmatched. This CDR3 is 14 amino acids long. Per germline, CDR1 SGDLS and CDR2 YYNGEE. DNA of the CDR3: TGTGCCAGCAGTAAGACAGGGGCCAATCAGCCCCAGCATTTT. This translates into CASSKTGANQPQHF.

The chain uses TRBV2 and TRBJ2-7, with a possible D match to TRBD1 (6 bases). The germline V gene encodes CDR1 SNHLY and CDR2 FYNNEI. Trimming pared 8 bases from V and 11 bases from J, leaving 16 bases between. The CDR3 loop spans 11 amino acids. The CDR3 sequence is CASVIQGGEYF. CDR3 DNA sequence: TGTGCCAGCGTTATACAGGGTGGGGAGTACTTC.

The chain joins TRBV7-6 to TRBJ2-3, with TRBD2 as a possible D gene (6 bases). The germline gives CDR1 SGHVS, CDR2 FNYEAQ. V lost 1 base and J lost 2, with 10 bases in between. The CDR3 has 15 amino acids. CDR3 DNA sequence: TGTGCCAGCAGCTTAGAGGGAGGAGACACAGATACGCAGTATTTT. It yields the protein CASSLEGGDTDTQYF.

The genes are TRBV6-1 and TRBJ2-3, with D unclear. CDR1 and CDR2 from the germline V gene are MNHNS and SASEGT. The CDR3 loop spans 14 amino acids. The ends were cut back, 8 bases at V and 0 bases at J, with 12 bases in the middle. In DNA form, the CDR3 reads TGTGCCAGCGGACGGAGAGAGAGCACAGATACGCAGTATTTT. Protein product: CASGRRESTDTQYF.

The chain couples TRBV7-3 to TRBJ2-1, with 11 bases identical to TRBD2. Germline trimming cut 5 bases from V and 4 bases from J; bases unmatched to any gene: 4. Looked up from germline, CDR1 is SGHTA and CDR2 is FQGTGA. The length of the CDR3 is 15 residues. The CDR3 protein is CASSPSGRYYNEQFF. In DNA form, the CDR3 reads TGTGCCAGCAGCCCTAGCGGGAGGTATTACAATGAGCAGTTCTTC.

The V and J genes are TRBV7-9 and TRBJ2-1; 10 bases match TRBD2. The V segment lost 4 bases and the J segment 9 bases; nucleotides outside the gene matches: 12. Germline values: CDR1 SEHNR, CDR2 FQNEAQ (reference sequence). The CDR3 is made up of 16 amino acids. CDR3 loop: CASSSALAGVSREQFF. CDR3 DNA sequence: TGTGCCAGCAGCTCGGCCCTAGCGGGAGTGTCACGTGAGCAGTTCTTC.